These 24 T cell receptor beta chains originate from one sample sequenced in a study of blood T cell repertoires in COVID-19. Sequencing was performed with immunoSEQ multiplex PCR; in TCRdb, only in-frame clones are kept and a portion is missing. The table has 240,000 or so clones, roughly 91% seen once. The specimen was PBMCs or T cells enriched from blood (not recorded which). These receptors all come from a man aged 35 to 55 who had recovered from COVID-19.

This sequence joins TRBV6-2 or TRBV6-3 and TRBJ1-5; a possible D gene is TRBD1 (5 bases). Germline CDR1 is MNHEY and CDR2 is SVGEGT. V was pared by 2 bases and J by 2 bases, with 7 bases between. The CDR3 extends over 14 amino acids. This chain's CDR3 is CASSYGRGNQPQHF. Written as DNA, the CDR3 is TGTGCCAGCAGTTACGGCAGGGGCAATCAGCCCCAGCATTTT.

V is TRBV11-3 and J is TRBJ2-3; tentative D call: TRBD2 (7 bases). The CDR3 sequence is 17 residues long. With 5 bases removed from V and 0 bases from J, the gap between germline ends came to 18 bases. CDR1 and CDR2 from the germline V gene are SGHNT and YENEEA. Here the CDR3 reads CASSPPRGGPSTDTQYF. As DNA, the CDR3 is TGTGCCAGCAGCCCCCCCCGCGGGGGCCCTAGCACAGATACGCAGTATTTT.

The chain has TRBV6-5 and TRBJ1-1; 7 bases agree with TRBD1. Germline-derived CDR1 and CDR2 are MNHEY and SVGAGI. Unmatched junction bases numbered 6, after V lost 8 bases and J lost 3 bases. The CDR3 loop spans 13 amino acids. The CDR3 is CASLPGGYTEAFF. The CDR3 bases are TGTGCCAGCCTACCAGGGGGATACACTGAAGCTTTCTTT.

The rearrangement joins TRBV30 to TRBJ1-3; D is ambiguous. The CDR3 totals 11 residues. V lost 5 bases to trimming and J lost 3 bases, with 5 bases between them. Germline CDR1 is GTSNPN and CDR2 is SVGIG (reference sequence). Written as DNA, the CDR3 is TGTGCCTGGGGCTTTGGAAACACCATATATTTT. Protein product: CAWGFGNTIYF.

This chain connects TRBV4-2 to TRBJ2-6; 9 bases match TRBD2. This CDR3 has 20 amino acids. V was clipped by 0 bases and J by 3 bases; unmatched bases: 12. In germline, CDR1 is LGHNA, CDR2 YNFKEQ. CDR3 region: CASSQDRAQAGGIGANVLTF. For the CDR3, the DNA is TGTGCCAGCAGCCAAGATAGGGCCCAAGCGGGGGGTATTGGGGCCAACGTCCTGACTTTC.

DNA of the CDR3: TGTGCCAGCAGGGGGGACAGGGCTGGCCGGAACACCGGGGAGCTGTTTTTT. Translated, it gives CASRGDRAGRNTGELFF. V and J are TRBV7-2 and TRBJ2-2; TRBD1 matches 9 bases. The CDR3 is made up of 17 amino acids. Trimming at V came to 6 bases and at J to 1 base, leaving 9 bases not matched to a gene. Germline CDR1 SGHTA, CDR2 FQGNSA.

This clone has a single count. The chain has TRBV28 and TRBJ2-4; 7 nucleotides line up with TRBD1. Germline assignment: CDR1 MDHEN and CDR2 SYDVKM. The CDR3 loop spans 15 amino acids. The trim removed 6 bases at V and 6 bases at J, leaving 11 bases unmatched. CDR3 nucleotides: TGTGCCAGCAGCCGAAGACAGGGCCAGGGAAACATTCAGTACTTC. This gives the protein CASSRRQGQGNIQYF.

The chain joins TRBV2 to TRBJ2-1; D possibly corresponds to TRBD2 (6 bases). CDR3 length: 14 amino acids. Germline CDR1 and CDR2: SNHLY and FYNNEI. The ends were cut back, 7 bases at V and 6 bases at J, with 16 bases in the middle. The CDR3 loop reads CASKGDSSGNEQFF. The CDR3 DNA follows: TGTGCCAGCAAAGGGGACTCCTCCGGCAATGAGCAGTTCTTC.

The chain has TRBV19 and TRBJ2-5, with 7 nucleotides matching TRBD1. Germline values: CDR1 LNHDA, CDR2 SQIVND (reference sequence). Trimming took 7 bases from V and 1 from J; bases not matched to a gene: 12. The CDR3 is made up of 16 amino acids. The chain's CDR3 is CASTPRGAGGQETQYF. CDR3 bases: TGTGCCAGTACCCCCCGAGGGGCAGGGGGCCAAGAGACCCAGTACTTC.

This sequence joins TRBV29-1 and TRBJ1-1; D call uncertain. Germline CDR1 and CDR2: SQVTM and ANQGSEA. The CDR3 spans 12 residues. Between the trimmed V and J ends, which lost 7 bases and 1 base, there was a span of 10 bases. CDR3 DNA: TGCAGCGAGCGTTGGTCGAACACTGAAGCTTTCTTT. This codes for CSERWSNTEAFF. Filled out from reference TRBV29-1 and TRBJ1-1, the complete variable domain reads SAVISQKPSRDICQRGTSLTIQCQVDSQVTMMFWYRQQPGQSLTLIATANQGSEATYESGFVIDKFPISRPNLTFSTLTVSNMSPEDSSIYLCSERWSNTEAFFGQGTRLTVV.

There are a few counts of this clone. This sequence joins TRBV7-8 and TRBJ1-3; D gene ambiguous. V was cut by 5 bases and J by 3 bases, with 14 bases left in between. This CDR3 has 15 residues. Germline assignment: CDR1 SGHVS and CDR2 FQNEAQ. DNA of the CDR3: TGTGCCAGCAGCCGACTAGGAGTCTATGGAAACACCATATATTTT. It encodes CASSRLGVYGNTIYF.

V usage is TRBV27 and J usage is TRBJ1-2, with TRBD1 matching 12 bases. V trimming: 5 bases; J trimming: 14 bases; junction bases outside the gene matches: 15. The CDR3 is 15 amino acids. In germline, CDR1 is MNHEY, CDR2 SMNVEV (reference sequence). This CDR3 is CASSRTGTGGANRTF. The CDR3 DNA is TGTGCCAGCAGTCGGACCGGGACAGGGGGCGCGAACAGGACCTTC.

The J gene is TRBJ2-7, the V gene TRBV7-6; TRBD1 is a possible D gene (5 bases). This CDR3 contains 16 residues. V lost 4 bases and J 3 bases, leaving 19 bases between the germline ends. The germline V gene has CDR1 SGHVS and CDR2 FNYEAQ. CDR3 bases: TGTGCCAGCAGCTCAATGACCGGACAACCGTACTACGAGCAGTACTTC. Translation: CASSSMTGQPYYEQYF. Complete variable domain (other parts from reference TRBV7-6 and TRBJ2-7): GAGVSQSPRYKVTKRGQDVALRCDPISGHVSLYWYRQALGQGPEFLTYFNYEAQQDKSGLPNDRFSAERPEGSISTLTIQRTEQRDSAMYRCASSSMTGQPYYEQYFGPGTRLTVT.

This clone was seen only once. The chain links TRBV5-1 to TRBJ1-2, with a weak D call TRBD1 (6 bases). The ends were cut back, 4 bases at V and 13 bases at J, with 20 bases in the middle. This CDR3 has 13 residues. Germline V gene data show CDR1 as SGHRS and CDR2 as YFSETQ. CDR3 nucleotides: TGCGCCAGCAGCGTGAACAGGGAAGCCGGCCCCACCTTC. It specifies CASSVNREAGPTF.

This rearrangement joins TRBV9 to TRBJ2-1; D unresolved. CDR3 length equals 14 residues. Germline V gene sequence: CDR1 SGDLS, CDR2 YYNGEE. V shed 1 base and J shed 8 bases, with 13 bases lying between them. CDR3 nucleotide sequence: TGTGCCAGCAGCGTAACTGCCCCGAACCATGAGCAGTTCTTC. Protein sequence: CASSVTAPNHEQFF.

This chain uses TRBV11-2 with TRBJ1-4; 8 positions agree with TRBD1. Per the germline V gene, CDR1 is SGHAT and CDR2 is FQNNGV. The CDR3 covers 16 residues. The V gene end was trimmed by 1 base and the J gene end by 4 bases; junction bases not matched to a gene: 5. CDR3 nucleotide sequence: TGTGCCAGCAGCTTAGGCCAGGGGGCGGTTAATGAAAAACTGTTTTTT. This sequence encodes CASSLGQGAVNEKLFF.

The CDR3 region is CAGWDRTGSAFF. DNA of the CDR3: TGTGCCGGCTGGGACAGGACTGGCTCAGCTTTCTTT. The chain recombines TRBV6-6 with TRBJ1-1, with TRBD1 identical over 8 bases. J lost 10 bases, V lost 11 bases, and 12 bases had no gene match. The CDR3 has 12 residues. Germline lookup yields CDR1 MNHNY and CDR2 SVGAGI (reference sequence).

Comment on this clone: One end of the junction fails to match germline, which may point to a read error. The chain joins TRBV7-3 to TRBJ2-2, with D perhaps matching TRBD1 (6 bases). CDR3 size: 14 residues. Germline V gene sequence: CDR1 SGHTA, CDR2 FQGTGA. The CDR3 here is CASSGQLNAGELFF. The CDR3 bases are TGTGCCAGCAGTGGACAGTTGAACGCCGGGGAGCTGTTTTTT.

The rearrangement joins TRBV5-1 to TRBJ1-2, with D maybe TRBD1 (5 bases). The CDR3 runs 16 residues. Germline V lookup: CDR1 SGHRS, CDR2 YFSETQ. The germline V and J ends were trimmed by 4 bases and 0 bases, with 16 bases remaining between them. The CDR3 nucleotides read TGCGCCAGCAGCCCGGAGACAGCCCAGGCTAACTATGGCTACACCTTC. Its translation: CASSPETAQANYGYTF. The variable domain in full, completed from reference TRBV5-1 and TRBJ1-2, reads KAGVTQTPRYLIKTRGQQVTLSCSPISGHRSVSWYQQTPGQGLQFLFEYFSETQRNKGNFPGRFSGRQFSNSRSEMNVSTLELGDSALYLCASSPETAQANYGYTFGSGTRLTVV.

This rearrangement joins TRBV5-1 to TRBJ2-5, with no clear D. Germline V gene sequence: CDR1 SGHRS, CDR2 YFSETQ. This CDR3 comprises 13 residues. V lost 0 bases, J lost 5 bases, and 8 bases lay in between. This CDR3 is CASSLALGETQYF. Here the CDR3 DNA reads TGCGCCAGCAGCTTGGCACTCGGTGAGACCCAGTACTTC.

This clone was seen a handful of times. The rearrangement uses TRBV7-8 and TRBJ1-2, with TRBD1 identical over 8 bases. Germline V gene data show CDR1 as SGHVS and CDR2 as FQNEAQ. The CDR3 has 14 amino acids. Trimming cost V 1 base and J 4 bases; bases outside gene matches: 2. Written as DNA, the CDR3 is TGTGCCAGCAGCTTAGGGACAGGGCTCTATGGCTACACCTTC. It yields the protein CASSLGTGLYGYTF.

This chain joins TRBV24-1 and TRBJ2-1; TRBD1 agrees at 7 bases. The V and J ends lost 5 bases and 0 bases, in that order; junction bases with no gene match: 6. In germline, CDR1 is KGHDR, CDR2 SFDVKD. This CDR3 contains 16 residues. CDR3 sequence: CATSAWDSSSYNEQFF. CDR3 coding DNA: TGTGCCACCAGTGCCTGGGACAGCAGCTCCTACAATGAGCAGTTCTTC.

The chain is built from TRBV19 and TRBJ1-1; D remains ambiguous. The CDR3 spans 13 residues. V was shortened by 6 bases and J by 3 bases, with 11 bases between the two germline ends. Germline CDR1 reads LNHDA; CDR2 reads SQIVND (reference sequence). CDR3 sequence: CASRTNIYTEAFF. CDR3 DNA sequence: TGTGCCAGTAGGACTAATATCTACACTGAAGCTTTCTTT.

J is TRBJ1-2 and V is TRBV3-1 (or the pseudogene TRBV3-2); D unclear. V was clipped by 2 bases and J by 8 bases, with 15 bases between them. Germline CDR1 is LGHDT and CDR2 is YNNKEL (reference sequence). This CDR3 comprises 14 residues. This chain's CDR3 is CASSQLRGGWGYTF. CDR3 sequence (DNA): TGTGCCAGCAGCCAACTCCGGGGAGGATGGGGCTACACCTTC.